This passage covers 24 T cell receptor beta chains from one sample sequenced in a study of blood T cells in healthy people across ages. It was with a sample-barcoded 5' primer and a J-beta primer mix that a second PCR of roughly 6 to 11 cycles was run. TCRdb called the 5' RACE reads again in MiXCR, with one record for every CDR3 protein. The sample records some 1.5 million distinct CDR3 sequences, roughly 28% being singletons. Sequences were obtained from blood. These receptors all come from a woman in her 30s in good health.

CDR3 region: CASSLIGLAGGTGELFF. CDR3 coding DNA: TGTGCCAGCAGCTTAATAGGACTAGCGGGTGGTACCGGGGAGCTGTTTTTT. V usage is TRBV7-2 and J usage is TRBJ2-2; 11 nucleotides match TRBD2. The J segment lost 5 bases and the V segment lost 2 bases, leaving 7 bases of the junction unmatched. Germline V gives CDR1 SGHTA, CDR2 FQGNSA. CDR3 length: 17 residues.

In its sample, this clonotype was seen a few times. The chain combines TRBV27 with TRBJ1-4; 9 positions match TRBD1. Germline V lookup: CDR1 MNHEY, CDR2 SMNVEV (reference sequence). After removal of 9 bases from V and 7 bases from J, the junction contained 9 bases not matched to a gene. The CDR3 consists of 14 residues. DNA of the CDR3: TGTGCCAGTAAGCCCCCGGGACAGGGTGAAAAACTGTTTTTT. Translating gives CASKPPGQGEKLFF.

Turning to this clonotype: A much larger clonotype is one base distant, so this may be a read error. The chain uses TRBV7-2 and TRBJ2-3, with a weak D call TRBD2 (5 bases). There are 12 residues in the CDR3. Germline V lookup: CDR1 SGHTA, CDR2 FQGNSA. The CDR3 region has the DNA TGTGCCAGCAGCTCGCGGGCCTATACGCGGTATTTT. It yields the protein CASSSRAYTRYF.

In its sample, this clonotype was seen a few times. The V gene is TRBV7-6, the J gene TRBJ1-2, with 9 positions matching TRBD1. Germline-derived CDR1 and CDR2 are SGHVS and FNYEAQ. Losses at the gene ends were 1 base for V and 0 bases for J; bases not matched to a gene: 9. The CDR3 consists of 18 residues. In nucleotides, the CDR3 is TGTGCCAGCAGCTTAGGGTCCACAACAGGGGGCTCTAACTATGGCTACACCTTC. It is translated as CASSLGSTTGGSNYGYTF.

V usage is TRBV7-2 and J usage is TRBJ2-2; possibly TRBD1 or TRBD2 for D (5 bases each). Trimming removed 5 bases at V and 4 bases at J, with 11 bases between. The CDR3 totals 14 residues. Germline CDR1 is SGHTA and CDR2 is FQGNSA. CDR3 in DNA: TGTGCCAGCAGCCCAGGGAGAGTCACCGGGGAGCTGTTTTTT. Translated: CASSPGRVTGELFF.

CDR3 in DNA: TGTGCCAGCAGCTTGTTGCTAGGGCCCCACTATGGCTACACCTTC. Its translation: CASSLLLGPHYGYTF. The V call is TRBV5-5, the J call TRBJ1-2; D gene ambiguous. Between the trimmed V and J ends, which lost 1 base and 3 bases, there was a span of 13 bases. The germline V gene encodes CDR1 SGHKS and CDR2 YYEKEE (reference sequence). This CDR3 is 15 amino acids long.

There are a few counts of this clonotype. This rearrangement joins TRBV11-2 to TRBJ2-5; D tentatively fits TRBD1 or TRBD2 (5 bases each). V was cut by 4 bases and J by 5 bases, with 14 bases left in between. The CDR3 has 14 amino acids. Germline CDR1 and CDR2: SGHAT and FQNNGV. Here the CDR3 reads CASSYRSPGETQYF. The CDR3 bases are TGTGCCAGCAGCTACAGGTCCCCGGGGGAGACCCAGTACTTC.

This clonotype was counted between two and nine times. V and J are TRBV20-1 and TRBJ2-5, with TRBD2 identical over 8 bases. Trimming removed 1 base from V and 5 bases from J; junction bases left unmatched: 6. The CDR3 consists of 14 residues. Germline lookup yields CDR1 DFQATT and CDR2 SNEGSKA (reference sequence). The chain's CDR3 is CSARASGGRETQYF. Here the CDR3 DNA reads TGCAGTGCTAGAGCGTCGGGGGGGCGCGAGACCCAGTACTTC.

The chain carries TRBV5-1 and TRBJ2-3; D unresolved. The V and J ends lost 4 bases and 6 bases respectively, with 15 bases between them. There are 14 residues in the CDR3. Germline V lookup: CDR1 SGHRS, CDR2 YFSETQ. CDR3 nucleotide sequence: TGCGCCAGCAGCCCCCCCAGGAGCAGCGATACGCAGTATTTT. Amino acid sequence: CASSPPRSSDTQYF.

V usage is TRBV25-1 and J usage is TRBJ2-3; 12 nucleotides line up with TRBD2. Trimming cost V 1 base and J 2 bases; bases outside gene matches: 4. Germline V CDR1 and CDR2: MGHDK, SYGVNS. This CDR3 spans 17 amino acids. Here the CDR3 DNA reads TGTGCCAGCAGTGAATCCCTAGCGGGAGGGGCCACAGATACGCAGTATTTT. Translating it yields CASSESLAGGATDTQYF.

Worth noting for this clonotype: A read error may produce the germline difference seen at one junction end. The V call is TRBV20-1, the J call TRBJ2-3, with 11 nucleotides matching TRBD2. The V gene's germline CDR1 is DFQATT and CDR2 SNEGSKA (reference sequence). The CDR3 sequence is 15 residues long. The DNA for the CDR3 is TGCAGTGCTTACGGAGGACTAGCGGGCCCAGATGCGCAGTATTTT. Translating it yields CSAYGGLAGPDAQYF.

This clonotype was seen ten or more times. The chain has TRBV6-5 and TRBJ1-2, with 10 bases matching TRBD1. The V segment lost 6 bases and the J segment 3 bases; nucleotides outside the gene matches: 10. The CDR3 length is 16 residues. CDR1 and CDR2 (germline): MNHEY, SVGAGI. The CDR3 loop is CASRSRDRGQDYGYTF. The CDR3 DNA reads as TGTGCCAGCAGGTCCCGGGACAGGGGACAAGACTATGGCTACACCTTC.

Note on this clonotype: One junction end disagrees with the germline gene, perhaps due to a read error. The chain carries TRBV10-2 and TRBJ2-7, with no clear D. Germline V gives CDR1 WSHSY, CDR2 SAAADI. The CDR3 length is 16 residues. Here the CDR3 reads CASSEQAPTGYNELYF. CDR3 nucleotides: TGCGCCAGCAGTGAGCAGGCCCCCACGGGCTACAATGAGCTGTACTTC.

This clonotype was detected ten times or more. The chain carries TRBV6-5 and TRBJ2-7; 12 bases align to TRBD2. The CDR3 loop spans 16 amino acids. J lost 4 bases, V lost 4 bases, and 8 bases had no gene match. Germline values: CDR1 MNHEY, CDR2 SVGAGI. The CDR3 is CASSLIPGTSGYEQYF. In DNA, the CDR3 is TGTGCCAGCAGTTTAATCCCCGGGACTAGCGGGTACGAGCAGTACTTC.

CDR3 protein: CASKAGLPTDTQYF. CDR3 DNA: TGTGCCTCCAAGGCAGGGCTTCCCACAGATACGCAGTATTTT. The V call is TRBV7-2, the J call TRBJ2-3, with a tentative D call TRBD1 (5 bases). V was shortened by 11 bases and J by 2 bases, with 17 bases between the two germline ends. The germline gives CDR1 SGHTA, CDR2 FQGNSA. This CDR3 is built from 14 residues.

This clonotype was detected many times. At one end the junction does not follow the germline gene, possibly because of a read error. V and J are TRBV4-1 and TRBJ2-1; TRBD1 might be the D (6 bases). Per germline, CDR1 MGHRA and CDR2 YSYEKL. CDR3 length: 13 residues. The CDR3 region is CASSQGSYNEQFF. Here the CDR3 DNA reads TGTGCCAGCAGCCAGGGGTCCTACAATGAGCAGTTCTTC.

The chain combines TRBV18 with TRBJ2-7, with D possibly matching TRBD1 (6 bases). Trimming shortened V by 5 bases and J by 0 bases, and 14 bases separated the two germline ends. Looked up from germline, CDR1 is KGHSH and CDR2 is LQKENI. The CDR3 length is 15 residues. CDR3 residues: CASSFWTASSYEQYF. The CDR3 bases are TGTGCCAGCTCATTCTGGACAGCAAGCTCCTACGAGCAGTACTTC. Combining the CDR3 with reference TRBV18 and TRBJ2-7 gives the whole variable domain NAGVMQNPRHLVRRRGQEARLRCSPMKGHSHVYWYRQLPEEGLKFMVYLQKENIIDESGMPKERFSAEFPKEGPSILRIQQVVRGDSAAYFCASSFWTASSYEQYFGPGTRLTVT.

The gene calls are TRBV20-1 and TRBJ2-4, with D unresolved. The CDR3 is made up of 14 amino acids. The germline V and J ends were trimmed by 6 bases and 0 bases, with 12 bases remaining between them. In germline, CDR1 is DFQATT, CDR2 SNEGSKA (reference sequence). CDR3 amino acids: CSATLNLAKNIQYF. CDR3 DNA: TGCAGTGCGACCTTAAACCTAGCCAAAAACATTCAGTACTTC.

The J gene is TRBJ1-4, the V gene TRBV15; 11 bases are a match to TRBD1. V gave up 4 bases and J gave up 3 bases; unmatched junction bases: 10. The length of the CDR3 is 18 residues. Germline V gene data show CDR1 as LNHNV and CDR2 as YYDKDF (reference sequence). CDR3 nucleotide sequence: TGTGCCACCAGCAAAGCAGGGACAGGGGGACCCGCTAATGAAAAACTGTTTTTT. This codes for CATSKAGTGGPANEKLFF.

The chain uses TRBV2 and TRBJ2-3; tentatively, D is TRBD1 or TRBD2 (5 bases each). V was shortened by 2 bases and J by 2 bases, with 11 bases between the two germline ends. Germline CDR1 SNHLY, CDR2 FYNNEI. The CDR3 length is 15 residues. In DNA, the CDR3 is TGTGCCAGCAGTGAACAGGGAGTTGACACAGATACGCAGTATTTT. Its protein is CASSEQGVDTDTQYF.

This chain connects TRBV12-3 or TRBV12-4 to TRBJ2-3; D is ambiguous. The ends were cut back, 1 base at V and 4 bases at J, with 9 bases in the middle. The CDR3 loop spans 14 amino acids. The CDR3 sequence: CASSLVTFADTQYF. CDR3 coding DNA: TGTGCCAGCAGTTTAGTCACTTTCGCAGATACGCAGTATTTT.

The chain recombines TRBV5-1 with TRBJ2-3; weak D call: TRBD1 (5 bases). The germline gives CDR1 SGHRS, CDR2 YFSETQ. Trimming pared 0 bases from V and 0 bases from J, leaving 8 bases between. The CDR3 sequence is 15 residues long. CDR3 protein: CASSLVQASTDTQYF. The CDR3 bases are TGCGCCAGCAGCTTGGTACAGGCTAGCACAGATACGCAGTATTTT.

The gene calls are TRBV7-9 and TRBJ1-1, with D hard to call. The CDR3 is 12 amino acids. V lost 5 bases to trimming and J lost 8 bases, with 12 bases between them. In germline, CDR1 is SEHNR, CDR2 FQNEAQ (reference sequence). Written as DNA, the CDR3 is TGTGCCAGCAGCCGGGGAGGTCCGGAAGCTTTCTTT. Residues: CASSRGGPEAFF.

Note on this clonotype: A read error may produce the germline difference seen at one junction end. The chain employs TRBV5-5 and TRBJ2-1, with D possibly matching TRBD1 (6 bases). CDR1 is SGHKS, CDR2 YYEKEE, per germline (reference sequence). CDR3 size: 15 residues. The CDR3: CASLLGGSSCNEQFF. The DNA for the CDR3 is TGTGCCAGCTTACTTGGGGGCAGCTCCTGCAATGAGCAGTTCTTC.